One and the same sample provided the 21 T cell receptor beta chains below, sequenced in a study of blood T cells in healthy people across ages (dated by TCRdb to between 2014 and 2017). The method was 5' RACE. Instrument on record: Illumina HiSeq 2500. The second PCR ran for about 6 to 12 cycles and used a J-beta primer mix along with a sample-barcoded 5' primer. TCRdb trimmed public reads at Q25 via fastp, called clones via MiXCR and kept in-frame beta chains. Every distinct CDR3 protein forms one entry, paired with its most common genes and DNA. The sample yields about 1.8 million distinct CDR3 sequences; roughly 50% were counted once. The ten top clones hold more than 2% of the sample. Source material: blood. These receptor sequences come from a woman between 40 and 55 years old in good health.

This chain joins TRBV6-5 and TRBJ1-5; 8 bases map to TRBD1. The CDR3 is made up of 15 amino acids. V trimming: 5 bases; J trimming: 2 bases; junction bases outside the gene matches: 5. CDR1 and CDR2 from the germline V gene are MNHEY and SVGAGI. DNA for the CDR3: TGTGCCAGCAGTCGGGACAGGACCCGCAATCAGCCCCAGCATTTT. It yields the protein CASSRDRTRNQPQHF.

The chain joins TRBV5-1 to TRBJ2-1, with TRBD2 matching over 10 bases. The CDR3 covers 16 residues. Per the germline V gene, CDR1 is SGHRS and CDR2 is YFSETQ. Trimming took 7 bases from V and 1 from J; bases not matched to a gene: 8. The DNA for the CDR3 is TGCGCCAGCGGCTCATATAGCGGGGGGTCCTACAATGAGCAGTTCTTC. The encoded protein is CASGSYSGGSYNEQFF. The full variable domain, completed using reference TRBV5-1 and TRBJ2-1, is KAGVTQTPRYLIKTRGQQVTLSCSPISGHRSVSWYQQTPGQGLQFLFEYFSETQRNKGNFPGRFSGRQFSNSRSEMNVSTLELGDSALYLCASGSYSGGSYNEQFFGPGTRLTVL.

Only a few counts were recorded for this clonotype. The chain is built from TRBV19 and TRBJ2-5; D could derive from TRBD1 or TRBD2 (5 bases each). The CDR3 is 14 residues long. V was cut by 5 bases and J by 5 bases, with 15 bases left in between. In germline, CDR1 is LNHDA, CDR2 SQIVND (reference sequence). CDR3 residues: CASSPTRGGETQYF. CDR3 in DNA: TGTGCCAGTAGTCCCACACGGGGCGGGGAGACCCAGTACTTC.

J is TRBJ2-4 and V is TRBV20-1; 7 nucleotides agree with TRBD1. The end of the DNA fits TRBJ2-7 better, so the J call may be wrong. The CDR3 extends over 14 amino acids. Looked up from germline, CDR1 is DFQATT and CDR2 is SNEGSKA (reference sequence). In DNA, the CDR3 is TGCAGTGCCCCCTCGAGGACAGGAGACTACGAGCAGTACTTC. Protein: CSAPSRTGDYEQYF.

This sequence joins TRBV20-1 and TRBJ1-5; D is possibly TRBD1 (6 bases). The length of the CDR3 is 14 residues. Trimming stripped 5 bases from V and 3 bases from J, with 14 bases between. From germline, CDR1 is DFQATT and CDR2 SNEGSKA (reference sequence). The CDR3 region has the DNA TGCAGTGCTGGACCCGGACAGAACAATCAGCCCCAGCATTTT. This encodes CSAGPGQNNQPQHF.

The rearrangement joins TRBV5-1 to TRBJ2-7; D is ambiguous. Trimming shortened V by 0 bases and J by 2 bases, and 18 bases separated the two germline ends. There are 17 residues in the CDR3. Germline lookup yields CDR1 SGHRS and CDR2 YFSETQ. The CDR3 nucleotides read TGCGCCAGCAGCTTGGTTTGCAGCACTGGTCCTACCTACGAGCAGTACTTC. This gives the protein CASSLVCSTGPTYEQYF. Looking up the rest from reference TRBV5-1 and TRBJ2-7 gives the full variable domain: KAGVTQTPRYLIKTRGQQVTLSCSPISGHRSVSWYQQTPGQGLQFLFEYFSETQRNKGNFPGRFSGRQFSNSRSEMNVSTLELGDSALYLCASSLVCSTGPTYEQYFGPGTRLTVT.

This clonotype showed up just a few times. In DNA, the CDR3 is TGTGCCAGCCGGGACAGGGGTTACAAAAACATTCAGTACTTC. Translating gives CASRDRGYKNIQYF. V and J are TRBV6-1 and TRBJ2-4, with 10 bases aligning to TRBD1. The CDR3 spans 14 residues. The junction had 4 bases not matched to a gene; V was cut back by 8 bases and J by 3 bases. Germline assignment: CDR1 MNHNS and CDR2 SASEGT.

The chain recombines TRBV20-1 with TRBJ2-3; 7 bases fit TRBD2. V was pared by 5 bases and J by 6 bases, with 20 bases of the junction left unmatched. CDR1 DFQATT and CDR2 SNEGSKA come from the germline V gene (reference sequence). This CDR3 has 17 amino acids. The chain's CDR3 is CSASTVTSRVKVDTQYF. The CDR3 bases are TGCAGTGCTTCCACCGTGACTAGCAGAGTTAAGGTGGATACGCAGTATTTT.

This clonotype came up once. The genes are TRBV28 and TRBJ2-5, with D perhaps matching TRBD2 (5 bases). The J call is in doubt because the DNA end fits TRBJ2-1 better. Germline loops: CDR1 MDHEN, CDR2 SYDVKM. The CDR3 has 17 amino acids. The CDR3 region has the DNA TGTGCCAGCAGTCCGCTGGTACTGGACGGGATCCAAGAGACCCAGTTCTTC. This translates into CASSPLVLDGIQETQFF.

This chain joins TRBV6-6 and TRBJ2-5; 8 nucleotides agree with TRBD2. The CDR3 spans 15 residues. V shed 6 bases and J 5 bases; nucleotides not matched to a gene: 11. Germline loops: CDR1 MNHNY, CDR2 SVGAGI (reference sequence). The CDR3 protein is CASSRSGALKETQYF. DNA for the CDR3: TGTGCCAGCAGCCGTAGCGGGGCGCTTAAGGAGACCCAGTACTTC.

In regard to this clonotype: The junction differs from germline at one of its ends, possibly a read error. The chain recombines TRBV20-1 with TRBJ1-5; D might be TRBD1 (5 bases). This CDR3 has 15 amino acids. CDR1 DFQATT and CDR2 SNEGSKA come from the germline V gene (reference sequence). As DNA, the CDR3 is TGCAGTGCTAGAGGCCGGGACCGTTGGAATCAGCCTCAGCATTTT. Translation gives CSARGRDRWNQPQHF.

This clonotype was detected a few times. This chain joins TRBV2 and TRBJ2-7, with 10 bases aligning to TRBD1. J lost 6 bases, V lost 8 bases, and 13 bases had no gene match. This CDR3 is 15 amino acids long. Germline CDR1 reads SNHLY; CDR2 reads FYNNEI. CDR3 in DNA: TGTGCCAGCCACTATTCCGGGACAGGGGTTGCCGAGCAGTACTTC. It is translated as CASHYSGTGVAEQYF.

The V and J genes are TRBV27 and TRBJ2-7, with TRBD1 matching over 8 bases. After removal of 8 bases from V and 7 bases from J, the junction contained 4 bases not matched to a gene. Germline V gene sequence: CDR1 MNHEY, CDR2 SMNVEV (reference sequence). The CDR3 totals 11 residues. CDR3 loop: CASQGAGEQYF. Here the CDR3 DNA reads TGTGCCAGCCAGGGGGCGGGGGAGCAGTACTTC.

The chain carries TRBV11-2 and TRBJ2-3; a possible D gene is TRBD2 (6 bases). Germline V gene lookup returns CDR1 SGHAT and CDR2 FQNNGV. With 4 bases removed from V and 0 bases from J, the gap between germline ends came to 26 bases. The CDR3 totals 20 residues. The CDR3 region is CASSSKRGLSERLSTDTQYF. DNA for the CDR3: TGTGCCAGCAGCTCAAAACGGGGACTGAGCGAGAGGCTTAGCACAGATACGCAGTATTTT.

As concerns this clonotype: One end of the junction does not line up with germline, which may come from a read error. The rearrangement uses TRBV7-3 and TRBJ2-1; maybe TRBD2 (6 bases). Germline-derived CDR1 and CDR2 are SGHTA and FQGTGA. The CDR3 extends over 17 amino acids. The CDR3: CASNLGRLSSSGNEQFF. The CDR3 DNA reads as TGTGCCAGCAACTTAGGGAGGTTGTCTTCGTCGGGCAATGAGCAGTTCTTC.

This clonotype was counted many times. J is TRBJ2-7 and V is TRBV7-2; D ambiguous. The CDR3 covers 12 residues. The V end was cut by 5 bases, the J end by 0 bases, with 5 bases between. Germline V gene lookup returns CDR1 SGHTA and CDR2 FQGNSA. The CDR3 here is CASSPASYEQYF. DNA of the CDR3: TGTGCCAGCAGCCCCGCCTCCTACGAGCAGTACTTC.

This clonotype was counted a few times. The chain uses TRBV15 and TRBJ2-7; unclear D gene. CDR1 is LNHNV, CDR2 YYDKDF, per germline (reference sequence). Trimming took 0 bases from V and 1 from J, leaving 10 bases between them. The CDR3 spans 15 residues. The CDR3 coding sequence is TGTGCCACCAGCAGAGAATTCGGGTCTTCCTACGAGCAGTACTTC. Translation gives CATSREFGSSYEQYF.

The rearrangement links TRBV5-1 to TRBJ2-7, with D perhaps TRBD2 (7 bases). Germline V CDR1 and CDR2: SGHRS, YFSETQ. Deletions cut 4 bases from V and 4 bases from J, with 15 bases between. This CDR3 has 14 amino acids. Here the CDR3 DNA reads TGCGCCAGCAGCGGGACGGGGGGCCAGTACGAGCAGTACTTC. This gives the protein CASSGTGGQYEQYF.

On this clonotype: Mismatch with germline at one junction end may stem from a read error. V gene TRBV29-1 combines with J gene TRBJ1-4, with D possibly matching TRBD1 (5 bases). The CDR3 runs to 13 residues. The V gene's germline CDR1 is SQVTM and CDR2 ANQGSEA. For the CDR3, the DNA is TGCAGCGTCCGACAGAGAGCTAATGGAAAACTGTTTTTT. It is translated as CSVRQRANGKLFF.

This chain connects TRBV20-1 to TRBJ2-7, with D maybe TRBD2 (6 bases). The J call is uncertain, as TRBJ2-5 better fits the DNA end. Germline assignment: CDR1 DFQATT and CDR2 SNEGSKA (reference sequence). The CDR3 sequence is 13 residues long. The CDR3 reads CSVPGEEQETQYF. Here the CDR3 DNA reads TGCAGTGTCCCGGGAGAGGAGCAAGAGACCCAGTACTTC.

CDR3 in amino acids: CASRKGQLPYNEQFF. CDR3 sequence (DNA): TGTGCCAGCAGAAAGGGACAGTTGCCCTACAATGAGCAGTTCTTC. The J gene is TRBJ2-1, the V gene TRBV5-4; TRBD1 aligns across 7 bases. V gave up 5 bases and J gave up 2 bases; unmatched junction bases: 7. This CDR3 has 15 amino acids. Germline CDR1 is SGHNT and CDR2 is YYREEE (reference sequence). Complete variable domain (other parts from reference TRBV5-4 and TRBJ2-1): ETGVTQSPTHLIKTRGQQVTLRCSSQSGHNTVSWYQQALGQGPQFIFQYYREEENGRGNFPPRFSGLQFPNYSSELNVNALELDDSALYLCASRKGQLPYNEQFFGPGTRLTVL.